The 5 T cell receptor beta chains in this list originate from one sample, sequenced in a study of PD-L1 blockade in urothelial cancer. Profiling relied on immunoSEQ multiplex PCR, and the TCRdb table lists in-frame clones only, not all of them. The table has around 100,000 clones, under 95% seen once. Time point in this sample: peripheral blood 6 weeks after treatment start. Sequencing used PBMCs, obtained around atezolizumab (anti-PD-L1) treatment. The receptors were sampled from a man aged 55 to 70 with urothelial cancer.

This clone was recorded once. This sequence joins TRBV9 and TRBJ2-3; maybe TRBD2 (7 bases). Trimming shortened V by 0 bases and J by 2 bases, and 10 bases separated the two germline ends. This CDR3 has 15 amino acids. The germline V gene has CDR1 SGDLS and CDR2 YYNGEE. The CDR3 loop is CASSVGGGHTDTQYF. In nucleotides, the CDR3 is TGTGCCAGCAGCGTAGGGGGGGGGCACACAGATACGCAGTATTTT.

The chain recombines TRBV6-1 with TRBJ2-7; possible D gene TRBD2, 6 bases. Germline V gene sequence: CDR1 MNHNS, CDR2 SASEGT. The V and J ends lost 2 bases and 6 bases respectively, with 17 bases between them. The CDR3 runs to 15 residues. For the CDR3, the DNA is TGTGCCAGCAGTGAATGGGGGACGGGAGTTGGCGAGCAGTACTTC. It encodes CASSEWGTGVGEQYF.

Here the CDR3 reads CASREKGTGVGYGYTF. CDR3 DNA sequence: TGTGCCAGCAGGGAAAAAGGGACAGGGGTTGGCTATGGCTACACCTTC. V gene TRBV6-1 combines with J gene TRBJ1-2; TRBD1 agrees at 10 bases. There are 16 residues in the CDR3. Trimming cost V 6 bases and J 4 bases; bases outside gene matches: 11. Germline CDR1 and CDR2: MNHNS and SASEGT.

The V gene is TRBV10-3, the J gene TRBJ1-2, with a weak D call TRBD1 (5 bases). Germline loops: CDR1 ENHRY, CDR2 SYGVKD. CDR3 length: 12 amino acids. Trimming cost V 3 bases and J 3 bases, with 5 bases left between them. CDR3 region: CAISDRDYGYTF. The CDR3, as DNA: TGTGCCATCAGTGACAGGGACTATGGCTACACCTTC.

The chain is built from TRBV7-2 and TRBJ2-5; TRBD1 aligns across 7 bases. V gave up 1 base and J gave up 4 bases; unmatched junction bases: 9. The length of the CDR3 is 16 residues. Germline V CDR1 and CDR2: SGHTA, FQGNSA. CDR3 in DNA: TGTGCCAGCAGCTTAGGTCCAGGGGGTATTGGAGAGACCCAGTACTTC. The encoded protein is CASSLGPGGIGETQYF.